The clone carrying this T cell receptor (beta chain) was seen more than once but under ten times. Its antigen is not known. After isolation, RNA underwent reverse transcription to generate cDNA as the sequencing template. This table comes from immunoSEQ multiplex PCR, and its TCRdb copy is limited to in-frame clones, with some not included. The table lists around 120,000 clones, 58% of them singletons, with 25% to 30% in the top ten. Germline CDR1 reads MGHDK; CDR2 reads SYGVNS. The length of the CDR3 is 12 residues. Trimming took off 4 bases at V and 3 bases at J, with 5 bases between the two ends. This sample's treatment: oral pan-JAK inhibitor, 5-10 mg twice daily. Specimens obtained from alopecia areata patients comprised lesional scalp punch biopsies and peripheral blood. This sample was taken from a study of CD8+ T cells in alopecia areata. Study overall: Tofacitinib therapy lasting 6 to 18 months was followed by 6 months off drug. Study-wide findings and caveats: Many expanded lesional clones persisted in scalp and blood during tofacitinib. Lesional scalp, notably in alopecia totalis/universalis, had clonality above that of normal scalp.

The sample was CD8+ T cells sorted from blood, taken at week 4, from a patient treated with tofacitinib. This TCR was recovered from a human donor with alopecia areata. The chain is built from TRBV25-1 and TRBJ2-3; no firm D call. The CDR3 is CASSVRTDTQYF. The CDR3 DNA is TGTGCCAGCAGTGTCAGAACAGATACGCAGTATTTT.